Following are 27 T cell receptor beta chains from one sample sequenced in a study of T cell responses to AZD1222 COVID-19 vaccine. This table comes from immunoSEQ multiplex PCR, and its TCRdb copy is limited to in-frame clones, with some not included. This sample yields 100,000 or so clones, of which 70% to 90% are seen a single time; 16% belongs to the top ten. Source: peripheral blood, taken on day 0 of AZD1222 vaccination. The source is an adult in good health.

The J gene is TRBJ2-2, the V gene TRBV2, with D uncertain. Germline V gives CDR1 SNHLY, CDR2 FYNNEI. The CDR3 is made up of 13 amino acids. V lost 4 bases and J lost 2, with 5 bases in between. CDR3 protein: CASSVRNTGELFF. The CDR3 DNA reads TGTGCCAGCAGTGTCAGAAACACCGGGGAGCTGTTTTTT.

Written as DNA, the CDR3 is TGTGCCAGCAGCCTAGGGACAGGGGCGATCTACGAGCAGTACTTC. Translation: CASSLGTGAIYEQYF. This chain joins TRBV4-2 and TRBJ2-7; 10 bases match TRBD1. V shed 4 bases, J shed 3 bases, and the junction held 6 bases outside the gene matches. Germline V gene sequence: CDR1 LGHNA, CDR2 YNFKEQ. The CDR3 totals 15 residues.

The chain joins TRBV3-1 (or the pseudogene TRBV3-2) to TRBJ1-4; D unresolved. Between the trimmed V and J ends, which lost 2 bases and 0 bases, there was a span of 16 bases. Germline V CDR1 and CDR2: LGHDT, YNNKEL (reference sequence). The CDR3 runs to 18 residues. CDR3 sequence reads: CASSQNSVGLATNEKLFF. Here the CDR3 DNA reads TGTGCCAGCAGCCAAAACTCCGTAGGGCTAGCAACTAATGAAAAACTGTTTTTT.

The gene calls are TRBV12-3 or TRBV12-4 and TRBJ2-7; possible D gene TRBD2, 5 bases. The CDR3 sequence is 13 residues long. Trimming cost V 2 bases and J 7 bases, with 12 bases left between them. CDR3 coding DNA: TGTGCCAGCAGTTTAAACGAGGGAGAAGAGCAGTACTTC. Amino acid sequence: CASSLNEGEEQYF.

The chain is built from TRBV5-1 and TRBJ1-2; 8 bases agree with TRBD1. Germline values: CDR1 SGHRS, CDR2 YFSETQ. Trimming took 1 base from V and 4 from J; bases not matched to a gene: 12. This CDR3 is 17 amino acids long. In nucleotides, the CDR3 is TGCGCCAGCAGCTTGAGCCCCCCCGGGACAGGTCCCTATGGCTACACCTTC. Protein sequence: CASSLSPPGTGPYGYTF.

J is TRBJ2-5 and V is TRBV18; 10 positions match TRBD1. J lost 2 bases, V lost 3 bases, and 6 bases had no gene match. CDR3 length: 16 amino acids. Germline V lookup: CDR1 KGHSH, CDR2 LQKENI. CDR3 sequence reads: CASSPLGQGSQETQYF. CDR3 DNA: TGTGCCAGCTCACCGTTGGGACAGGGGAGTCAAGAGACCCAGTACTTC.

The gene calls are TRBV6-1 and TRBJ1-5; 7 bases match TRBD1. This CDR3 spans 21 amino acids. CDR1 MNHNS and CDR2 SASEGT come from the germline V gene. Trimming removed 0 bases from V and 1 base from J; junction bases left unmatched: 18. The CDR3 DNA reads as TGTGCCAGCAGTGAAGCGCTTCTGGCCAGGGGACAGCTCAACAGCAATCAGCCCCAGCATTTT. It specifies CASSEALLARGQLNSNQPQHF.

This clone came up once. In DNA, the CDR3 is TGTGCCAGCAGCTTACTTTATAATTCACCCCTCCACTTT. Its protein product is CASSLLYNSPLHF. The V and J genes are TRBV7-2 and TRBJ1-6; D is uncertain. Trimming took off 2 bases at V and 4 bases at J, with 3 bases between the two ends. CDR3 length equals 13 residues. The V gene's germline CDR1 is SGHTA and CDR2 FQGNSA.

V gene TRBV6-5 combines with J gene TRBJ1-1; 8 bases fit TRBD1. Unmatched junction bases numbered 6, after V lost 5 bases and J lost 4 bases. The germline CDR1 and CDR2 sequences are MNHEY and SVGAGI. There are 14 residues in the CDR3. CDR3 sequence reads: CASSPPQGGTEAFF. The CDR3 DNA is TGTGCCAGCAGTCCCCCACAGGGGGGCACTGAAGCTTTCTTT.

The chain is built from TRBV6-2 or TRBV6-3 and TRBJ2-2, with 13 positions matching TRBD2. The ends lost 6 bases at V and 6 bases at J; junction bases unmatched: 13. Germline V gene lookup returns CDR1 MNHEY and CDR2 SVGEGT. The CDR3 spans 18 residues. DNA of the CDR3: TGTGCCAGCAGCCCCCGGACTAGCGGGAGTTGGGAGTCCGGGGAGCTGTTTTTT. It encodes CASSPRTSGSWESGELFF.

V usage is TRBV27 and J usage is TRBJ2-7; perhaps TRBD2 as D (5 bases). CDR1 and CDR2 (germline): MNHEY, SMNVEV (reference sequence). This CDR3 region has 14 residues. Trimming left V 3 bases short and J 2 bases short, with 11 bases between. Here the CDR3 DNA reads TGTGCCAGCAGTTTCGGGCAGACTACCTACGAGCAGTACTTC. It specifies CASSFGQTTYEQYF.

The chain links TRBV24-1 to TRBJ2-5; no definite D call. The V end lost 5 bases, the J end lost 1 base, and 7 bases lay between the germline ends. Germline values: CDR1 KGHDR, CDR2 SFDVKD. The CDR3 runs to 13 residues. The CDR3 loop reads CATSVGFQETQYF. The CDR3 nucleotides are TGTGCCACCAGTGTAGGCTTCCAAGAGACCCAGTACTTC.

This chain links TRBV19 with TRBJ2-4; 10 nucleotides agree with TRBD2. Trimming took 5 bases from V and 7 from J; bases not matched to a gene: 5. Germline values: CDR1 LNHDA, CDR2 SQIVND (reference sequence). The CDR3 has 14 residues. CDR3 DNA: TGTGCCAGTAGTGCTAGCGGGAGCGGGAACATTCAGTACTTC. It specifies CASSASGSGNIQYF.

This rearrangement joins TRBV6-5 to TRBJ2-7, with 11 bases matching TRBD1. CDR3 length: 12 amino acids. Trimming took 8 bases from V and 10 from J; bases not matched to a gene: 7. Germline CDR1 and CDR2: MNHEY and SVGAGI. The CDR3 DNA is TGTGCCAGCGGGGGACAGGGGGGTCAACAGTACTTC. This codes for CASGGQGGQQYF.

The gene calls are TRBV6-6 and TRBJ2-3; 12 nucleotides agree with TRBD2. Germline values: CDR1 MNHNY, CDR2 SVGAGI (reference sequence). Losses at the gene ends were 6 bases for V and 2 bases for J; bases not matched to a gene: 6. The CDR3 loop spans 16 amino acids. CDR3 region: CASRRSSGGATDTQYF. The CDR3 DNA follows: TGTGCCAGCAGAAGGTCTAGCGGGGGGGCCACAGATACGCAGTATTTT.

This chain joins TRBV15 and TRBJ2-1; no firm D call. Germline-derived CDR1 and CDR2 are LNHNV and YYDKDF (reference sequence). CDR3 length: 14 residues. Trimming left V 0 bases short and J 14 bases short, with 17 bases between. CDR3 DNA sequence: TGTGCCACCAGCAGAGATAACGGGCAACCAGACGAGTTCTTC. Protein sequence: CATSRDNGQPDEFF.

V and J are TRBV2 and TRBJ1-1; tentatively, D is TRBD1 (5 bases). The CDR3 covers 16 residues. Trimming cost V 2 bases and J 5 bases, with 18 bases left between them. CDR1 is SNHLY, CDR2 FYNNEI, per germline. The chain's CDR3 is CASSENGGWEKTEAFF. CDR3 DNA: TGTGCCAGCAGTGAAAATGGGGGTTGGGAAAAGACTGAAGCTTTCTTT.

This clone has more than one count but fewer than ten. The CDR3 here is CASSSPGQGIRSNQPQHF. In DNA form, the CDR3 reads TGTGCCAGCAGCTCACCGGGACAGGGGATCAGGAGCAATCAGCCCCAGCATTTT. This rearrangement joins TRBV21-1 to TRBJ1-5; the D call of TRBD1 is as the table states it, not checked on the DNA. TRBV21-1 is termed a pseudogene. There are 18 residues in the CDR3.

Only a few counts were recorded for this clone. This chain joins TRBV5-4 and TRBJ1-6; D might be TRBD1 (5 bases). Germline CDR1 and CDR2: SGHNT and YYREEE (reference sequence). Trimming took off 0 bases at V and 13 bases at J, with 8 bases between the two ends. The CDR3 has 12 residues. In nucleotides, the CDR3 is TGTGCCAGCAGCTTGGGGGGGGGTCCCCTCCACTTT. This gives the protein CASSLGGGPLHF. Together with reference TRBV5-4 and TRBJ1-6, the CDR3 gives the full variable domain: ETGVTQSPTHLIKTRGQQVTLRCSSQSGHNTVSWYQQALGQGPQFIFQYYREEENGRGNFPPRFSGLQFPNYSSELNVNALELDDSALYLCASSLGGGPLHFGNGTRLTVT.

V gene TRBV15 combines with J gene TRBJ2-5, with 14 bases fitting TRBD2. CDR1 and CDR2 (germline): LNHNV, YYDKDF (reference sequence). V gave up 4 bases and J gave up 1 base; unmatched junction bases: 8. The CDR3 sequence is 18 residues long. CDR3 protein: CATSISGLAGDFQETQYF. CDR3 nucleotide sequence: TGTGCCACCAGCATATCGGGACTAGCGGGGGACTTCCAAGAGACCCAGTACTTC.

The chain employs TRBV2 and TRBJ2-1; 7 bases line up with TRBD1. The CDR3 consists of 13 residues. Unmatched junction bases numbered 2, after V lost 6 bases and J lost 3 bases. CDR1 and CDR2 (germline): SNHLY, FYNNEI. The CDR3 DNA sequence: TGTGCCAGCAGAACAGGGGTCTACAATGAGCAGTTCTTC. It encodes CASRTGVYNEQFF.

The V and J genes are TRBV16 and TRBJ2-4, with 11 bases lining up with TRBD1. Trimming took 4 bases from V and 2 from J; bases not matched to a gene: 7. The CDR3 has 17 residues. Germline CDR1 and CDR2: KGHSY and FQNENV. CDR3 residues: CASSPSGQGATKNIQYF. The CDR3 coding sequence is TGTGCCAGCAGCCCCTCCGGACAGGGGGCAACCAAAAACATTCAGTACTTC. The entire variable domain, with the rest obtained from reference TRBV16 and TRBJ2-4, is as follows: GEEVAQTPKHLVRGEGQKAKLYCAPIKGHSYVFWYQQVLKNEFKFLISFQNENVFDETGMPKERFSAKCLPNSPCSLEIQATKLEDSAVYFCASSPSGQGATKNIQYFGAGTRLSVL.

The chain links TRBV2 to TRBJ1-5, with no clear D. The germline V and J ends were trimmed by 2 bases and 5 bases, with 7 bases remaining between them. Germline CDR1 SNHLY, CDR2 FYNNEI. The CDR3 consists of 13 residues. CDR3 DNA: TGTGCCAGCAGTGAAATGCACCATCAGCCCCAGCATTTT. This encodes CASSEMHHQPQHF.

This clone was observed a few times. The V call is TRBV7-9, the J call TRBJ1-1; D is uncertain. V was cut by 8 bases and J by 7 bases, with 17 bases left in between. CDR1 is SEHNR and CDR2 is FQNEAQ in the germline V gene (reference sequence). The CDR3 has 13 amino acids. The CDR3 region is CASLFGDGGEAFF. CDR3 nucleotide sequence: TGTGCCAGCCTATTCGGGGATGGTGGTGAAGCTTTCTTT. Full variable domain (outside the CDR3, taken from reference TRBV7-9 and TRBJ1-1): DTGVSQNPRHKITKRGQNVTFRCDPISEHNRLYWYRQTLGQGPEFLTYFQNEAQLEKSRLLSDRFSAERPKGSFSTLEIQRTEQGDSAMYLCASLFGDGGEAFFGQGTRLTVV.

V and J are TRBV11-1 and TRBJ2-3; possibly TRBD2 for D (6 bases). Germline V lookup: CDR1 SGHAT, CDR2 FQDESV (reference sequence). Trimming left V 2 bases short and J 0 bases short, with 9 bases between. The CDR3 runs to 15 residues. The CDR3 sequence is CASSLRGTSTDTQYF. The CDR3 DNA reads TGTGCCAGCAGCTTACGCGGGACTAGCACAGATACGCAGTATTTT.

This clone is a singleton in its sample. The V call is TRBV5-8, the J call TRBJ2-7; D call uncertain. CDR1 and CDR2 (germline): SGHTS, YDEGEE. V shed 0 bases and J shed 4 bases, with 5 bases lying between them. The CDR3 spans 12 residues. CDR3 nucleotides: TGTGCCAGCAGCTTGGCCTTTTACGAGCAGTACTTC. This translates into CASSLAFYEQYF.

On this clone itself: The same CDR3 is also encoded by other DNA sequences in this sample. The rearrangement uses TRBV5-1 and TRBJ1-5; TRBD1 might be the D (6 bases). The V gene's germline CDR1 is SGHRS and CDR2 YFSETQ. Trimming pared 2 bases from V and 2 bases from J, leaving 8 bases between. The CDR3 is made up of 14 amino acids. This chain's CDR3 is CASSLQGGNQPQHF. In DNA, the CDR3 is TGCGCCAGCAGCTTACAGGGAGGCAATCAGCCCCAGCATTTT.